Each of the 20 T cell receptor beta chains below was sequenced from the same sample in a study of T cell responses to AZD1222 COVID-19 vaccine. The table came from immunoSEQ multiplex PCR; TCRdb's copy has only in-frame clones and leaves some out. The table has some 170,000 clones, 70% to 90% seen once. The starting material was peripheral blood, obtained on day 0 of AZD1222 vaccination. These receptors were collected from an adult in good health.

V and J are TRBV19 and TRBJ1-5, with D unresolved. This CDR3 is built from 15 residues. Per the germline V gene, CDR1 is LNHDA and CDR2 is SQIVND (reference sequence). Trimming removed 10 bases from V and 0 bases from J, with 16 bases in between. The CDR3, as DNA: TGTGCCACCCTCCCCACGGGGAATAGCAATCAGCCCCAGCATTTT. The encoded protein is CATLPTGNSNQPQHF.

The V gene is TRBV6-5, the J gene TRBJ1-1; 8 positions match TRBD1. Germline CDR1 MNHEY, CDR2 SVGAGI. V shed 6 bases and J 1 base; nucleotides not matched to a gene: 4. This CDR3 contains 14 residues. CDR3 bases: TGTGCCAGCAGAACCGGGACAGGGAACACTGAAGCTTTCTTT. As protein: CASRTGTGNTEAFF.

The genes are TRBV28 and TRBJ1-4; D is possibly TRBD1 (6 bases). This CDR3 spans 14 amino acids. Germline CDR1 is MDHEN and CDR2 is SYDVKM. Deletions cut 5 bases from V and 8 bases from J, with 15 bases between. This CDR3 is CASSLWRGDEKLFF. The DNA for the CDR3 is TGTGCCAGCAGTCTGTGGAGGGGGGACGAAAAACTGTTTTTT.

The chain joins TRBV6-5 to TRBJ1-2; TRBD1 matches 7 bases. CDR1 MNHEY and CDR2 SVGAGI come from the germline V gene. V lost 6 bases, J lost 7 bases, and 14 bases stayed unmatched. This CDR3 has 15 amino acids. This CDR3 reads CASSPNPGGRSGYTF. The CDR3 DNA reads as TGTGCCAGCAGCCCCAATCCAGGGGGGCGGTCTGGCTACACCTTC.

On this clone: This sample includes further DNA sequences coding for the same CDR3. The CDR3: CASSLGGYYGYTF. The CDR3, as DNA: TGTGCCAGCAGTTTGGGAGGGTACTATGGCTACACCTTC. This chain connects TRBV27 to TRBJ1-2; D ambiguous. Germline assignment: CDR1 MNHEY and CDR2 SMNVEV (reference sequence). V was clipped by 3 bases and J by 3 bases, with 8 bases between them. The CDR3 contains 13 residues.

V usage is TRBV24-1 and J usage is TRBJ1-5; D unresolved. The CDR3 sequence is 14 residues long. V was pared by 5 bases and J by 5 bases, with 12 bases between. Germline loops: CDR1 KGHDR, CDR2 SFDVKD. The CDR3 DNA reads as TGTGCCACCAGTGTCGAGGGTATGGATCAGCCCCAGCATTTT. Its translation is CATSVEGMDQPQHF.

This clone was recorded once. The gene calls are TRBV6-5 and TRBJ1-3; D ambiguous. The CDR3 sequence is 15 residues long. Germline CDR1 MNHEY, CDR2 SVGAGI. Trimming took off 3 bases at V and 4 bases at J, with 13 bases between the two ends. DNA for the CDR3: TGTGCCAGCAGTTATTATGTCGGGAGGGGAAACACCATATATTTT. It yields the protein CASSYYVGRGNTIYF.

The rearrangement uses TRBV10-1 and TRBJ2-3, with 13 bases fitting TRBD2. V gave up 6 bases and J gave up 2 bases; unmatched junction bases: 14. Germline V lookup: CDR1 WNHNN, CDR2 SYGVQD (reference sequence). This CDR3 region has 19 residues. The CDR3 DNA reads TGCGCCAGCAGCCCCGGACTAGCGGGAGAGCGAGAACCCACAGATACGCAGTATTTT. Translating gives CASSPGLAGEREPTDTQYF.

The gene calls are TRBV5-4 and TRBJ2-5; the D gene could be TRBD1 or TRBD2 (6 bases each). From germline, CDR1 is SGHNT and CDR2 YYREEE (reference sequence). Trimming took 3 bases from V and 3 from J, leaving 12 bases between them. This CDR3 spans 14 amino acids. DNA for the CDR3: TGTGCCAGCAGCTGGAGGGGGGATGAAGAGACCCAGTACTTC. Encoded protein: CASSWRGDEETQYF.

The J gene is TRBJ2-1, the V gene TRBV10-3; TRBD1 is a possible D gene (6 bases). The CDR3 consists of 16 residues. The V gene's germline CDR1 is ENHRY and CDR2 SYGVKD. V shed 7 bases and J shed 7 bases, with 23 bases lying between them. CDR3 protein: CAIKGDPGLAGNEQFF. The CDR3 DNA reads as TGTGCCATCAAGGGGGATCCGGGTCTAGCAGGTAATGAGCAGTTCTTC.

The chain has TRBV11-2 and TRBJ2-1; 7 bases fit TRBD2. The CDR3 is made up of 17 amino acids. Germline values: CDR1 SGHAT, CDR2 FQNNGV. V lost 1 base and J lost 4; bases outside the gene matches: 10. CDR3 coding DNA: TGTGCCAGCAGCTTAGCTTCAGCGGGGTTGGGGTACAATGAGCAGTTCTTC. Amino acid sequence: CASSLASAGLGYNEQFF. Filled out from reference TRBV11-2 and TRBJ2-1, the complete variable domain reads EAGVAQSPRYKIIEKRQSVAFWCNPISGHATLYWYQQILGQGPKLLIQFQNNGVVDDSQLPKDRFSAERLKGVDSTLKIQPAKLEDSAVYLCASSLASAGLGYNEQFFGPGTRLTVL.

This clone has a single count. This sequence joins TRBV5-1 and TRBJ2-3; D might be TRBD1 (6 bases). Trimming pared 4 bases from V and 6 bases from J, leaving 12 bases between. The CDR3 contains 13 residues. Germline lookup yields CDR1 SGHRS and CDR2 YFSETQ. CDR3 DNA: TGCGCCAGCAGCCGCAGGGGCGGGGATACGCAGTATTTT. Encoded protein: CASSRRGGDTQYF.

The chain uses TRBV6-4 and TRBJ2-5; D is possibly TRBD2 (5 bases). In germline, CDR1 is MRHNA, CDR2 SNTAGT. V was trimmed by 4 bases and J by 2 bases, leaving 8 bases between them. The CDR3 runs 13 residues. The CDR3 coding sequence is TGTGCCAGCAGTGCGACGGGGCAAGAGACCCAGTACTTC. Protein: CASSATGQETQYF.

J is TRBJ2-3 and V is TRBV5-1, with 7 bases identical to TRBD1. With V trimmed by 7 bases and J by 2 bases, 4 bases remained unmatched. There are 13 residues in the CDR3. Per germline, CDR1 SGHRS and CDR2 YFSETQ. In DNA form, the CDR3 reads TGCGCCAGCGGACAGGTTCTCACAGATACGCAGTATTTT. It is translated as CASGQVLTDTQYF.

The sample holds one count of this clone. V is TRBV19 and J is TRBJ1-2; 7 bases are shared with TRBD1. V dropped 6 bases and J dropped 2; count of bases not matched to a gene: 9. CDR3 length equals 15 residues. Germline V gene data show CDR1 as LNHDA and CDR2 as SQIVND (reference sequence). The CDR3 bases are TGTGCCAGTAGCTCGGGACAGACCTTCAACTATGGCTACACCTTC. Protein: CASSSGQTFNYGYTF.

The chain is built from TRBV6-5 and TRBJ2-1; 10 bases align to TRBD1. This CDR3 has 14 residues. CDR1 and CDR2 (germline): MNHEY, SVGAGI. With 7 bases clipped from V and 3 bases from J, the junction kept 3 bases outside the gene matches. The CDR3 nucleotides are TGTGCCAGCAACGGACAGGGGGACTACAATGAGCAGTTCTTC. It encodes CASNGQGDYNEQFF.

The V and J genes are TRBV19 and TRBJ2-6; D gene unclear. Germline values: CDR1 LNHDA, CDR2 SQIVND (reference sequence). The CDR3 runs 15 residues. The V and J ends lost 0 bases and 1 base respectively, with 4 bases between them. The CDR3 loop is CASSIDRSGANVLTF. CDR3 coding DNA: TGTGCCAGTAGTATAGATCGGTCTGGGGCCAACGTCCTGACTTTC.

The V call is TRBV10-3, the J call TRBJ1-6; a possible D gene is TRBD1 (6 bases). Trimming pared 6 bases from V and 7 bases from J, leaving 13 bases between. The germline gives CDR1 ENHRY, CDR2 SYGVKD. This CDR3 has 14 residues. CDR3 in amino acids: CAIREQGSNSPLHF. For the CDR3, the DNA is TGTGCCATCAGGGAACAGGGATCAAATTCACCCCTCCACTTT.

The chain has TRBV6-5 and TRBJ2-5; no reliable D call. The ends were cut back, 6 bases at V and 2 bases at J, with 10 bases in the middle. CDR3 size: 13 residues. In germline, CDR1 is MNHEY, CDR2 SVGAGI. The CDR3 coding sequence is TGTGCCAGCAGGTCTCTCGGTCAAGAGACCCAGTACTTC. This sequence encodes CASRSLGQETQYF.

The CDR3 nucleotides read TGTGCCAGCAGTCTAACTCCAGGTGGGGAGACTGAAGCTTTCTTT. Translation: CASSLTPGGETEAFF. The genes are TRBV27 and TRBJ1-1; D is ambiguous. Trimming took 5 bases from V and 5 from J, leaving 18 bases between them. There are 15 residues in the CDR3. Germline-derived CDR1 and CDR2 are MNHEY and SMNVEV (reference sequence).